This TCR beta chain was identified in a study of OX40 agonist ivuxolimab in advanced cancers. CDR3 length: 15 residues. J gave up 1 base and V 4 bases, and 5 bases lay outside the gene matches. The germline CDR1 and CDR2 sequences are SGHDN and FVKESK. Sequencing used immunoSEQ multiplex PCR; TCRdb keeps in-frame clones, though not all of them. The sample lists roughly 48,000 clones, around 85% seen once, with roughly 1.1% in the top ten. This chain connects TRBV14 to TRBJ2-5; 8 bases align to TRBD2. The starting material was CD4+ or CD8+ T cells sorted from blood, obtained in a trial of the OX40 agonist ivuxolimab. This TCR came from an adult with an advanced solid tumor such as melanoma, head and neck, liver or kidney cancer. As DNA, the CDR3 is TGTGCCAGCAGCCCAGACCGGGGGGGCCAAGAGACCCAGTACTTC. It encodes CASSPDRGGQETQYF.